The entry below describes one TCR beta chain. Its antigen is unidentified. These data originate in a study of T cell responses to AZD1222 COVID-19 vaccine. Trimming cost V 5 bases and J 8 bases, with 13 bases left between them. Germline CDR1 reads MGHRA; CDR2 reads YSYEKL. The CDR3 is 13 amino acids. Points from the study as a whole: Sampled repertoires all dated from after the peak T cell response. Reports indicate that nearly half of spike-specific TCRs are directed at unmutated variant regions. Clonal diversity may have been underestimated, and the donors were mostly white British, with more females than males.

Measured with immunoSEQ multiplex PCR; TCRdb has only the in-frame clones, and not every one. Of some 97,000 clones listed, about nine tenths are singletons. This material consisted of peripheral blood, taken on day 0 of AZD1222 vaccination. The TCR sequence derives from an adult in good health. The chain uses TRBV4-1 and TRBJ2-1; no clear D. The CDR3 DNA follows: TGCGCCAGCAGCAGTCGGTTGGGCGATGAGCAGTTCTTC. Amino acid sequence: CASSSRLGDEQFF.